One and the same sample provided the 31 T cell receptor beta chains below, sequenced in a study of T cells after yellow fever vaccination. TCRdb processed the 5' RACE reads anew with MiXCR; each CDR3 protein has one entry. Of around 600,000 distinct CDR3 sequences in the sample, 10% to 15% were seen once. Sequencing was performed on PBMCs, taken on the day of the yellow fever booster vaccination. The receptors were gathered from a young man who received the YFV17D yellow fever vaccine.

The rearrangement uses TRBV20-1 and TRBJ2-1; no clear D. The germline CDR1 and CDR2 sequences are DFQATT and SNEGSKA (reference sequence). This CDR3 contains 11 residues. V lost 1 base to trimming and J lost 9 bases, with 7 bases between them. The CDR3 loop is CSARVPGEQFF. The CDR3 DNA reads as TGCAGTGCTAGAGTACCGGGTGAGCAGTTCTTC.

On this clonotype: A much more abundant neighbour one base away suggests this may be a read error. The chain employs TRBV12-3 or TRBV12-4 and TRBJ1-4; no clear D gene. The CDR3 is 13 amino acids. The chain's CDR3 is CTSSLSRGGKLFF. CDR3 nucleotides: TGTACCAGCAGTTTATCCCGCGGTGGAAAACTGTTTTTT.

This clonotype was picked up a small number of times. V is TRBV29-1 and J is TRBJ2-2; D is unclear. V was clipped by 5 bases and J by 8 bases, with 18 bases between them. Germline loops: CDR1 SQVTM, CDR2 ANQGSEA. The CDR3 is 14 residues long. CDR3 nucleotides: TGCAGCGTTAGGGCCGGGCCAAGCGCTGGGGAGCTGTTTTTT. Its translation is CSVRAGPSAGELFF.

In this sample, this clonotype turned up a few times. V and J are TRBV28 and TRBJ2-1, with D hard to call. The CDR3 sequence is 17 residues long. Between the trimmed V and J ends, which lost 2 bases and 0 bases, there was a span of 14 bases. Germline lookup yields CDR1 MDHEN and CDR2 SYDVKM. CDR3 in amino acids: CASSLTDRASSYNEQFF. In DNA form, the CDR3 reads TGTGCCAGCAGTTTAACCGACCGGGCTAGCTCCTACAATGAGCAGTTCTTC.

The table lists this clonotype with a count of one. This chain connects TRBV5-4 to TRBJ2-2; D unresolved. This CDR3 region has 14 residues. Germline assignment: CDR1 SGHNT and CDR2 YYREEE (reference sequence). The V and J ends lost 4 bases and 5 bases respectively, with 12 bases between them. The chain's CDR3 is CASSRKDPTGELFF. Here the CDR3 DNA reads TGTGCCAGCAGCAGGAAGGATCCGACCGGGGAGCTGTTTTTT.

The rearrangement uses TRBV7-2 and TRBJ2-1; 12 bases are a match to TRBD2. Per the germline V gene, CDR1 is SGHTA and CDR2 is FQGNSA. The CDR3 has 16 residues. The ends lost 5 bases at V and 8 bases at J; junction bases unmatched: 10. For the CDR3, the DNA is TGTGCCAGCAGCGGGGGGGCTAGCGGGAGGGTCTATGAGCAGTTCTTC. This sequence encodes CASSGGASGRVYEQFF. The full variable domain, with the rest looked up from reference TRBV7-2 and TRBJ2-1, is GAGVSQSPSNKVTEKGKDVELRCDPISGHTALYWYRQSLGQGLEFLIYFQGNSAPDKSGLPSDRFSAERTGGSVSTLTIQRTQQEDSAVYLCASSGGASGRVYEQFFGPGTRLTVL.

This clonotype was found many times. The chain couples TRBV7-2 to TRBJ1-6; no reliable D call. The CDR3 is 14 amino acids. Trimming took 3 bases from V and 14 from J, leaving 17 bases between them. CDR1 SGHTA and CDR2 FQGNSA come from the germline V gene. CDR3 nucleotides: TGTGCCAGCAGCTTTGATATGGGCGCGGGAGCCCTCCACTTT. The encoded protein is CASSFDMGAGALHF.

This clonotype was found a few times. This chain joins TRBV10-3 and TRBJ2-5; D is perhaps TRBD2 (5 bases). Per germline, CDR1 ENHRY and CDR2 SYGVKD. CDR3 size: 12 residues. V lost 2 bases and J lost 7, with 8 bases in between. CDR3 in amino acids: CAISEAEGTQYF. The DNA for the CDR3 is TGTGCCATCAGTGAGGCCGAGGGGACCCAGTACTTC.

This clonotype was counted many times. This CDR3 reads CSAREGGFHYEQYF. The CDR3 coding sequence is TGCAGTGCTAGAGAGGGGGGATTCCACTACGAGCAGTACTTC. This sequence joins TRBV20-1 and TRBJ2-7; D possibly corresponds to TRBD2 (6 bases). The CDR3 consists of 14 residues. The V and J ends lost 0 bases and 3 bases respectively, with 12 bases between them. From germline, CDR1 is DFQATT and CDR2 SNEGSKA (reference sequence).

The J gene is TRBJ2-3, the V gene TRBV5-1; 15 nucleotides match TRBD2. The CDR3 loop spans 19 amino acids. V gave up 4 bases and J gave up 7 bases; unmatched junction bases: 16. The V gene's germline CDR1 is SGHRS and CDR2 YFSETQ. The CDR3 protein is CASSLYGTSGRTHRNTQYF. CDR3 coding DNA: TGCGCCAGCAGCCTGTACGGGACTAGCGGGAGGACCCACCGGAATACGCAGTATTTT.

The V gene is TRBV9, the J gene TRBJ2-1, with a tentative D call TRBD2 (6 bases). CDR1 is SGDLS, CDR2 YYNGEE, per germline. Trimming cost V 4 bases and J 4 bases, with 18 bases left between them. This CDR3 comprises 16 residues. CDR3 residues: CASSSFSGGSYNEQFF. DNA for the CDR3: TGTGCCAGCAGCTCTTTTAGCGGAGGGTCGTACAATGAGCAGTTCTTC.

This sequence joins TRBV6-2 or TRBV6-3 and TRBJ2-7; D is ambiguous. The ends were cut back, 3 bases at V and 2 bases at J, with 11 bases in the middle. The CDR3 extends over 14 amino acids. Per germline, CDR1 MNHEY and CDR2 SVGEGT. In DNA form, the CDR3 reads TGTGCCAGCAGTTATGTCGAGAGGACCTACGAGCAGTACTTC. This translates into CASSYVERTYEQYF.

The chain uses TRBV5-1 and TRBJ2-7; 9 nucleotides line up with TRBD2. The ends lost 0 bases at V and 2 bases at J; junction bases unmatched: 6. CDR3 length equals 16 residues. CDR1 is SGHRS, CDR2 YFSETQ, per germline. The CDR3: CASSLARREGPYEQYF. The DNA for the CDR3 is TGCGCCAGCAGCTTGGCAAGGCGGGAGGGCCCCTACGAGCAGTACTTC.

There are a few counts of this clonotype. The chain carries TRBV19 and TRBJ1-1, with D tentatively TRBD1 (6 bases). The length of the CDR3 is 13 residues. The V gene's germline CDR1 is LNHDA and CDR2 SQIVND (reference sequence). V was clipped by 7 bases and J by 8 bases, with 17 bases between them. The CDR3 here is CASTAKSGAEAFF. The CDR3 DNA is TGTGCCAGTACCGCTAAGTCAGGGGCGGAAGCTTTCTTT. Full variable domain (rest looked up from reference TRBV19 and TRBJ1-1): DGGITQSPKYLFRKEGQNVTLSCEQNLNHDAMYWYRQDPGQGLRLIYYSQIVNDFQKGDIAEGYSVSREKKESFPLTVTSAQKNPTAFYLCASTAKSGAEAFFGQGTRLTVV.

This clonotype was seen repeatedly, ten times or more. The V call is TRBV7-9, the J call TRBJ2-1, with D possibly being TRBD2 (6 bases). V lost 3 bases and J 5 bases, leaving 11 bases between the germline ends. There are 14 residues in the CDR3. The V gene's germline CDR1 is SEHNR and CDR2 FQNEAQ (reference sequence). The CDR3, as DNA: TGTGCCAGCAGCTTCATACTAGCCGACAATGAGCAGTTCTTC. Translating it yields CASSFILADNEQFF. The full variable domain, completed using reference TRBV7-9 and TRBJ2-1, is DTGVSQNPRHKITKRGQNVTFRCDPISEHNRLYWYRQTLGQGPEFLTYFQNEAQLEKSRLLSDRFSAERPKGSFSTLEIQRTEQGDSAMYLCASSFILADNEQFFGPGTRLTVL.

This clonotype was counted ten times or more. The V gene is TRBV5-1, the J gene TRBJ2-2; D not certain. Deletions cut 5 bases from V and 4 bases from J, with 12 bases between. This CDR3 comprises 14 residues. The germline gives CDR1 SGHRS, CDR2 YFSETQ. CDR3: CASSLESGTGELFF. CDR3 DNA: TGCGCCAGCAGTCTAGAATCTGGCACCGGGGAGCTGTTTTTT.

A few counts support this clonotype. The chain is built from TRBV28 and TRBJ1-2; no clear D gene. The V gene's germline CDR1 is MDHEN and CDR2 SYDVKM. This CDR3 has 15 residues. V shed 5 bases and J shed 2 bases, with 15 bases lying between them. CDR3: CASSTLGALNYGYTF. Here the CDR3 DNA reads TGTGCCAGCAGTACCTTAGGAGCCTTGAACTATGGCTACACCTTC.

This clonotype was recorded only once. At one end, the junction sequence differs from germline, possibly due to a read error. The V and J genes are TRBV18 and TRBJ2-4, with 10 bases lining up with TRBD1. This CDR3 has 16 residues. Germline-derived CDR1 and CDR2 are KGHSH and LQKENI. CDR3 coding DNA: TGTGCCAGTTCACCGGGGGACAGGGGTACCAAAAACATTCAGTACTTC. Residues: CASSPGDRGTKNIQYF.

This clonotype was seen more than once but under ten times. The chain employs TRBV27 and TRBJ2-7, with a tentative D call TRBD1 (5 bases). The germline gives CDR1 MNHEY, CDR2 SMNVEV (reference sequence). Trimming took off 6 bases at V and 3 bases at J, with 18 bases between the two ends. This CDR3 spans 15 amino acids. This CDR3 is CASSLVAGSLYEQYF. The CDR3 bases are TGTGCCAGCAGCCTGGTGGCAGGGTCCCTCTACGAGCAGTACTTC.

In its sample, this clonotype was seen a few times. At one end the junction does not follow the germline gene, possibly because of a read error. The rearrangement uses TRBV20-1 and TRBJ1-1; D possibly corresponds to TRBD1 (5 bases). This CDR3 region has 13 residues. Germline V lookup: CDR1 DFQATT, CDR2 SNEGSKA (reference sequence). CDR3 sequence reads: CSAREQEGMKQTF. CDR3 in DNA: TGCAGTGCCAGGGAACAGGAGGGCATGAAGCAAACCTTT.

This clonotype has only a few counts. The chain joins TRBV19 to TRBJ2-1; 9 bases fit TRBD2. Per germline, CDR1 LNHDA and CDR2 SQIVND (reference sequence). The CDR3 spans 16 residues. The ends lost 6 bases at V and 3 bases at J; junction bases unmatched: 9. The CDR3, as DNA: TGTGCCAGTAGAACGGCGGGAGGGCACAACTACAATGAGCAGTTCTTC. It codes for CASRTAGGHNYNEQFF.

The V call is TRBV19, the J call TRBJ2-7; perhaps TRBD1 as D (5 bases). The CDR3 runs to 16 residues. V lost 3 bases and J 4 bases, leaving 19 bases between the germline ends. Germline CDR1 is LNHDA and CDR2 is SQIVND (reference sequence). The CDR3 protein is CASSMGQGAKGYEQYF. The CDR3 coding sequence is TGTGCCAGTAGTATGGGCCAAGGGGCGAAGGGGTACGAGCAGTACTTC. Full variable domain (outside the CDR3, taken from reference TRBV19 and TRBJ2-7): DGGITQSPKYLFRKEGQNVTLSCEQNLNHDAMYWYRQDPGQGLRLIYYSQIVNDFQKGDIAEGYSVSREKKESFPLTVTSAQKNPTAFYLCASSMGQGAKGYEQYFGPGTRLTVT.

This clonotype was seen a few times. The chain employs TRBV19 and TRBJ2-7, with unresolved D. The CDR3 extends over 12 amino acids. From germline, CDR1 is LNHDA and CDR2 SQIVND (reference sequence). The V and J ends lost 3 bases and 4 bases respectively, with 7 bases between them. The CDR3: CASSISPYEQYF. In DNA, the CDR3 is TGTGCCAGTAGTATTTCGCCATACGAGCAGTACTTC.

The rearrangement uses TRBV5-4 and TRBJ2-4, with 7 bases aligning to TRBD2. CDR3 length equals 15 residues. Trimming at V came to 4 bases and at J to 7 bases, leaving 11 bases not matched to a gene. Germline loops: CDR1 SGHNT, CDR2 YYREEE (reference sequence). CDR3 bases: TGTGCCAGCAGCCTCACTAGCGACCGAACTAACATTCAGTACTTC. Its protein is CASSLTSDRTNIQYF. The whole variable domain, remainder taken from reference TRBV5-4 and TRBJ2-4, is ETGVTQSPTHLIKTRGQQVTLRCSSQSGHNTVSWYQQALGQGPQFIFQYYREEENGRGNFPPRFSGLQFPNYSSELNVNALELDDSALYLCASSLTSDRTNIQYFGAGTRLSVL.

The chain has TRBV5-1 and TRBJ2-1; 7 positions match TRBD1. The CDR3 extends over 14 amino acids. J was trimmed by 4 bases and V by 3 bases; bases with no gene match: 4. Germline values: CDR1 SGHRS, CDR2 YFSETQ. The CDR3 spells CASSWGQIYNEQFF. DNA for the CDR3: TGCGCCAGCAGCTGGGGACAGATTTACAATGAGCAGTTCTTC.

Concerning this clonotype: A read error is likely, as this CDR3 ends without the conserved phenylalanine or tryptophan. The rearrangement joins TRBV7-2 to TRBJ1-1; D possibly corresponds to TRBD1 (5 bases). V was shortened by 1 base and J by 4 bases, with 7 bases between the two germline ends. The CDR3 runs 13 residues. CDR1 is SGHTA, CDR2 FQGNSA, per germline. The CDR3 reads CASSLGGGTEAFS. CDR3 DNA: TGTGCCAGCAGCTTAGGGGGGGGCACTGAAGCTTTCTCT.

This clonotype has more than one count but fewer than ten. V gene TRBV20-1 combines with J gene TRBJ2-7; 7 bases agree with TRBD2. Germline values: CDR1 DFQATT, CDR2 SNEGSKA (reference sequence). V lost 5 bases and J lost 2; bases outside the gene matches: 12. CDR3 size: 15 residues. The CDR3 DNA sequence: TGCAGTGCTGGGGATAACGAGCGGGGAACCTACGAGCAGTACTTC. Translated: CSAGDNERGTYEQYF.

A few counts support this clonotype. The J gene is TRBJ1-6, the V gene TRBV25-1; D is uncertain. Germline lookup yields CDR1 MGHDK and CDR2 SYGVNS. Trimming pared 2 bases from V and 8 bases from J, leaving 10 bases between. The CDR3 is 14 residues long. This CDR3 reads CASSELERDSPLHF. CDR3 DNA: TGTGCCAGCAGTGAACTGGAGAGGGATTCACCCCTCCACTTT.

There are a few counts of this clonotype. V usage is TRBV6-2 or TRBV6-3 and J usage is TRBJ2-7, with TRBD2 identical over 10 bases. V shed 6 bases, J shed 5 bases, and the junction held 1 base outside the gene matches. CDR3 length: 12 residues. Per germline, CDR1 MNHEY and CDR2 SVGEGT. CDR3 nucleotide sequence: TGTGCCAGCAGGCTAGCGGGAGACGAGCAGTACTTC. Translation: CASRLAGDEQYF.

The J gene is TRBJ2-3, the V gene TRBV11-2; TRBD2 agrees at 14 bases. The CDR3 length is 18 residues. CDR1 is SGHAT and CDR2 is FQNNGV in the germline V gene. V lost 2 bases, J lost 3 bases, and 7 bases stayed unmatched. In DNA, the CDR3 is TGTGCCAGCAGCTTACGAGACGGGACTAGCGGGAGAACAGATACGCAGTATTTT. This encodes CASSLRDGTSGRTDTQYF.

In the case of this clonotype: The junction differs from germline at one of its ends, possibly a read error. The chain employs TRBV20-1 and TRBJ2-2, with 10 bases that match TRBD2. The CDR3 is 16 amino acids. Germline CDR1 DFQATT, CDR2 SNEGSKA (reference sequence). The CDR3 reads CCASAGTSVGTGELFF. CDR3 DNA: TGCTGTGCTAGTGCCGGGACTAGCGTGGGAACCGGGGAGCTGTTTTTT.